This TCR beta chain was sequenced for a study of T-cell memory formation after mild COVID-19. Turning to the study itself: The TCR clusters were mostly specific to one donor.

Using its own MiXCR run on the 5' RACE reads, TCRdb lists one record per CDR3 protein. The table has over 400,000 distinct CDR3 sequences, about a quarter seen once; the top ten hold around 13%. This clonotype was detected only a few times. The antigen remains undetermined. CDR3 length: 14 residues. After removal of 7 bases from V and 1 base from J, the junction contained 0 bases not matched to a gene. In germline, CDR1 is KGHDR, CDR2 SFDVKD. Study findings and constraints: In pre-infection memory, a portion of responding clones appeared, which suggested that cross-reactive memory joined.

The receptor comes from an adult woman who had mild COVID-19 (a few samples of this study predate the infection). Cell type and time point are not known. The chain recombines TRBV24-1 with TRBJ2-2, with 9 nucleotides matching TRBD1. Sequenced: PBMCs or a T cell subset sorted from them (not recorded which). The CDR3 sequence is CATRGQGNTGELFF. CDR3 nucleotides: TGTGCCACCAGGGGACAGGGGAACACCGGGGAGCTGTTTTTT.